Listed below are T cell receptor beta chains from one sample, sequenced in a study of CD8 T cells in ankylosing spondylitis. TCRdb itself ran the 5' RACE reads through MiXCR, one entry per CDR3 protein. Of approximately 150,000 distinct CDR3 sequences in the sample, 30% to 40% were seen once. Sample: synovial fluid, either unsorted or a sorted T cell fraction (not recorded which). Source of these receptors: a male donor with ankylosing spondylitis. Both conserved end residues are part of each CDR3.

V gene	J gene	CDR3 protein
TRBV29-1	TRBJ2-1	CSVRQGDWNEQFF
TRBV11-2	TRBJ2-7	CASTPGGGYEQYF
TRBV15	TRBJ1-1	CATSRDAGTGLSFTEAFF
TRBV28	TRBJ1-5	CASSSPSFTSNQPQHF
TRBV20-1	TRBJ1-1	CSAVPPRGQGAIAFF
TRBV5-1	TRBJ2-5	CASSVNPGETQYF
TRBV27	TRBJ1-5	CASSRFGGGQPQHF
TRBV6-2/TRBV6-3	TRBJ1-2	CASSYQGNVYGYTF
TRBV28	TRBJ1-4	CASNLDTGGEKLFF
TRBV5-1	TRBJ1-1	CASSPGPRGSTEAFF
TRBV5-1	TRBJ2-2	CATRKDPATPGELFF
TRBV11-2	TRBJ1-4	CASSFSGGQNGKLFF
TRBV3-1	TRBJ1-2	CASSRQDRFYGYTF
TRBV15	TRBJ2-7	CATKGGSNEQYF
TRBV20-1	TRBJ1-1	CSARDLRTGPNTEAFF
TRBV5-4	TRBJ1-3	CASSPTGPSGNTIYF
TRBV10-3	TRBJ2-7	CAISVTGARRYEQYF
TRBV6-1	TRBJ1-5	CASSRKQGSGQPQHF
TRBV7-9	TRBJ2-3	CASSTGVLSTDTQYF
TRBV5-1	TRBJ2-7	CASSNGQGYHEQYF
TRBV12-3/TRBV12-4	TRBJ2-1	CASSLGDPGGNEQFF
TRBV3-1	TRBJ2-7	CASSRDRLTGGAYF
TRBV9	TRBJ1-3	CASSVVPVPSSGNTIYF
TRBV12-3/TRBV12-4	TRBJ1-1	CASSLSGQLNTEAFF
TRBV11-2	TRBJ2-2	CASSLDLRVIELFF
TRBV4-2	TRBJ2-7	CASSQGLGAGGSYEQYF
TRBV29-1	TRBJ2-3	CSVEGWRGLTDTQYF
TRBV6-5	TRBJ1-2	CASSFDGQFPYGYTF
TRBV5-1	TRBJ1-1	CASKRGKNTEAFF
TRBV20-1	TRBJ1-6	CSAKDRSSYNSPLHF
TRBV5-1	TRBJ2-7	CASSLQTGAYEQYF